This T cell receptor beta chain originates from a study of blood T cell repertoires in COVID-19. At the level of the study: Acute-phase and convalescent COVID-19 samples originated in the United States, Italy and Spain.

This CDR3 region has 14 residues. CDR1 is GTSNPN, CDR2 SVGIG, per germline (reference sequence). Trimming took 4 bases from V and 0 from J, leaving 10 bases between them. This clone was counted a few times. Per the original methods: For nucleated cells, counts were estimated from reference gene primer amplification. TCRdb's copy holds only in-frame clones and misses some; the assay was immunoSEQ multiplex PCR. V and J calls plus clone size are reproduced from that table; the DNA served to infer D and trimming. The sample consists of fewer than 250,000 clones, 83% of them appearing once. This clonotype originated in a human donor in a cohort sampled during active COVID-19. The chain is built from TRBV30 and TRBJ2-1, with D possibly being TRBD1 (6 bases). Sequenced input: peripheral blood. The CDR3: CAWIGQNSYNEQFF. The DNA for the CDR3 is TGTGCCTGGATCGGACAGAACTCCTACAATGAGCAGTTCTTC.